This is a list of T cell receptor beta chains from one sample in a study of CD8 T cells in ankylosing spondylitis. In TCRdb, the 5' RACE reads were re-called with MiXCR into one record per CDR3 protein. In the table there are around 770,000 distinct CDR3 sequences, 19% of which are singletons. Sample: blood, either unsorted or a sorted T cell fraction (not recorded which). The receptors originated from a male donor with ankylosing spondylitis. Both conserved end residues are part of each CDR3. Fields, in order: D gene, clone size, J gene, V gene, CDR3 protein, CDR3 DNA. A D gene is named only where the DNA matches it firmly. The size field is filled for only some rows; it gives once, few, many or a size class.

NA	NA	TRBJ1-1	TRBV6-6	CASKTSLITEAFF	TGTGCCAGCAAAACAAGCCTGATCACTGAAGCTTTCTTT
NA	NA	TRBJ1-4	TRBV5-1	CASRQQGRSGGEKLFF	TGCGCCAGCAGGCAGCAGGGCCGGAGCGGTGGTGAAAAACTGTTTTTT
NA	NA	TRBJ2-7	TRBV12-3/TRBV12-4	CASSLRDHYF	TGTGCCAGCAGTTTGCGGGACCACTATTTC
NA	NA	TRBJ2-1	TRBV3-1	CASSQAWGVEQFF	TGTGCCAGCAGTCAAGCCTGGGGCGTTGAGCAGTTCTTC
TRBD2	many	TRBJ2-3	TRBV9	CASSPGLETDTQYF	TGTGCCAGCAGCCCGGGACTAGAAACAGATACGCAGTATTTT
TRBD2	many	TRBJ2-1	TRBV7-3	CASSSTSGGPYNEQFF	TGTGCCAGCAGTTCTACTAGCGGGGGGCCATACAATGAGCAGTTCTTC
NA	few	TRBJ1-6	TRBV12-3/TRBV12-4	CASSFKGGPAGSPLHF	TGTGCCAGCAGTTTTAAGGGGGGCCCGGCGGGATCACCCCTCCACTTT
TRBD1	NA	TRBJ2-7	TRBV28	CASSFERATGDTYEQYF	TGTGCCAGCAGTTTCGAGAGGGCGACAGGGGATACCTACGAGCAGTACTTC
TRBD2	NA	TRBJ2-1	TRBV29-1	CSGGTSANNEQFF	TGCAGCGGAGGGACTAGCGCCAACAATGAGCAGTTCTTC
NA	few	TRBJ2-7	TRBV29-1	CSVRTSEVYEQYF	TGCAGCGTTCGGACGTCAGAGGTCTACGAGCAGTACTTC
TRBD1	few	TRBJ2-3	TRBV2	CASSVLGDRGGSTDTQYF	TGTGCCAGCAGTGTATTAGGAGACAGGGGTGGTAGCACAGATACGCAGTATTTT
TRBD1	NA	TRBJ2-7	TRBV20-1	CSASAPGTGVYEQYF	TGCAGTGCTTCTGCGCCCGGGACAGGAGTATACGAGCAGTACTTC
NA	few	TRBJ1-2	TRBV21-1	CASSNSAGSEGQANYGYTF	TGTGCCAGCAGCAATTCCGCCGGATCGGAGGGACAGGCTAACTATGGCTACACCTTC
NA	few	TRBJ2-1	TRBV30	CAWSAAYNEQFF	TGTGCCTGGAGCGCGGCCTACAATGAGCAGTTCTTC
NA	NA	TRBJ2-7	TRBV7-2	CASSPETAPSYEQYF	TGTGCCAGCAGCCCAGAGACAGCTCCCTCCTACGAGCAGTACTTC
NA	NA	TRBJ2-6	TRBV25-1	CASSEVATVSGANVLTF	TGTGCCAGCAGTGAAGTAGCGACTGTCTCTGGGGCCAACGTCCTGACTTTC
NA	many	TRBJ2-5	TRBV28	CASSLLGAETQYF	TGTGCCAGCAGTTTATTGGGGGCTGAGACCCAGTACTTC
NA	many	TRBJ1-1	TRBV29-1	CSVAGQWDTEAFF	TGCAGCGTTGCCGGGCAGTGGGACACTGAAGCTTTCTTT
NA	few	TRBJ1-6	TRBV20-1	CSASGWGSINSPLHF	TGCAGTGCTAGCGGCTGGGGCAGCATTAATTCACCCCTCCACTTT
TRBD1	NA	TRBJ2-2	TRBV4-2	CASSQEPRTGGLTGELFF	TGTGCCAGCAGCCAAGAACCCAGGACAGGGGGCTTGACCGGGGAGCTGTTTTTT
TRBD2	few	TRBJ2-5	TRBV3-1	CASSQGGSGGAQTQYF	TGTGCCAGCAGCCAAGGTGGTAGCGGGGGGGCTCAGACCCAGTACTTC
NA	many	TRBJ2-2	TRBV20-1	CSARGTSDTGELFF	TGCAGTGCTAGGGGGACAAGTGACACCGGGGAGCTGTTTTTT
NA	few	TRBJ2-7	TRBV28	CASSYAGSLTYEQYF	TGTGCCAGCAGTTATGCTGGGTCTCTTACTTACGAGCAGTACTTC
NA	NA	TRBJ2-3	TRBV6-1	CASTSPGLDTQYF	TGTGCCAGCACCTCCCCAGGGTTAGATACGCAGTATTTT
NA	NA	TRBJ2-1	TRBV7-6	CASSLTSTYNEQFF	TGTGCCAGCAGCTTGACATCTACCTATAATGAGCAGTTCTTC
TRBD2	NA	TRBJ2-7	TRBV5-1	CARTPREREISYEQYF	TGCGCCAGGACTCCGAGGGAGCGGGAGATCTCCTACGAGCAGTACTTC
NA	NA	TRBJ2-7	TRBV5-6	CASTGSPFAYEQYF	TGTGCCAGCACCGGCAGTCCCTTCGCCTACGAGCAGTACTTC
NA	few	TRBJ1-3	TRBV10-3	CAISEDSSGNTIYF	TGTGCCATCAGTGAGGACAGCTCTGGAAACACCATATATTTT
NA	few	TRBJ1-2	TRBV7-9	CASSPKSTASTNYGYTF	TGTGCCAGCAGCCCAAAGTCGACAGCGAGCACTAACTATGGCTACACCTTC
TRBD2	few	TRBJ2-3	TRBV9	CASSGGGPTDTQYF	TGTGCCAGCAGCGGCGGGGGGCCCACAGATACGCAGTATTTT
NA	few	TRBJ1-5	TRBV6-5	CASSYVGENQPQHF	TGTGCCAGCAGTTACGTGGGGGAAAATCAGCCCCAGCATTTT
NA	many	TRBJ2-5	TRBV20-1	CSARGLPWETQYF	TGCAGTGCTAGAGGTCTGCCCTGGGAGACCCAGTACTTC
NA	many	TRBJ2-7	TRBV4-1	CASSQPTSSYEQYF	TGCGCCAGCAGCCAACCTACTAGTTCCTACGAGCAGTACTTC
NA	NA	TRBJ1-1	TRBV6-1	CASMQGITTEAFF	TGTGCCAGCATGCAGGGGATAACCACTGAAGCTTTCTTT
TRBD1	NA	TRBJ1-1	TRBV7-2	CASSLVSVQGHEAFF	TGTGCCAGCAGCTTAGTATCGGTACAGGGGCATGAAGCTTTCTTT
TRBD2	NA	TRBJ2-3	TRBV7-6	CASSRLAAFTDTQYF	TGTGCCAGCAGCCGACTAGCGGCCTTCACAGATACGCAGTATTTT
NA	NA	TRBJ1-1	TRBV6-5	CASSYSSLTEAFF	TGTGCCAGCAGTTACTCGTCGCTTACTGAAGCTTTCTTT
NA	many	TRBJ2-2	TRBV20-1	CSASRSNTGELFF	TGCAGTGCTAGTCGGTCGAACACCGGGGAGCTGTTTTTT
NA	many	TRBJ2-1	TRBV12-3/TRBV12-4	CASSLGALAVLNEQFF	TGTGCCAGCAGTTTGGGGGCGCTAGCCGTCTTAAATGAGCAGTTCTTC
TRBD2	few	TRBJ2-7	TRBV20-1	CSASIGLAGGEQYF	TGCAGTGCTTCAATCGGACTAGCGGGAGGCGAGCAGTACTTC
NA	NA	TRBJ1-4	TRBV5-6	CASSLALEGEKLFF	TGTGCCAGCAGCTTGGCCTTGGAGGGAGAAAAACTGTTTTTT
TRBD2	few	TRBJ2-1	TRBV25-1	CASRLAGADEQFF	TGTGCCAGCAGGCTAGCGGGGGCCGATGAGCAGTTCTTC
NA	NA	TRBJ1-1	TRBV5-1	CASSLVGQGRMNTEAFF	TGCGCCAGCAGCTTGGTTGGTCAGGGAAGAATGAACACTGAAGCTTTCTTT
NA	few	TRBJ2-2	TRBV7-6	CASSLAGSNRELFF	TGTGCCAGCAGCTTAGCCGGGTCGAACAGGGAGCTGTTTTTT
TRBD1	once	TRBJ2-1	TRBV5-1	CASSADRGYEQFF	TGCGCCAGCAGCGCCGACAGGGGCTATGAGCAGTTCTTC
NA	few	TRBJ1-4	TRBV24-1	CATRGTADEKLFF	TGTGCCACCAGAGGGACGGCAGATGAAAAACTGTTTTTT
NA	NA	TRBJ1-1	TRBV6-1	CASARGFDTEASF	TGTGCCAGTGCCCGGGGGTTCGACACTGAAGCTTCCTTT
NA	few	TRBJ2-7	TRBV15	CATSSLPGDNSYEQYF	TGTGCCACCAGCAGCCTCCCGGGGGACAACTCCTACGAGCAGTACTTC
NA	NA	TRBJ2-7	TRBV5-1	CASRRSGSASTYEQYF	TGCGCCAGCAGAAGGTCAGGGTCAGCAAGTACCTACGAGCAGTACTTC
NA	few	TRBJ1-6	TRBV10-3	CAISELQDYSPLHF	TGTGCCATCAGTGAGTTACAGGATTATTCACCCCTCCACTTT
TRBD1	few	TRBJ2-5	TRBV29-1	CSVRTGQETQYF	TGCAGCGTCCGGACAGGGCAAGAGACCCAGTACTTC
NA	NA	TRBJ2-1	TRBV12-3/TRBV12-4	CASSLVYRALYNEQFF	TGTGCCAGCAGTTTAGTATATCGGGCGCTCTACAATGAGCAGTTCTTC
NA	NA	TRBJ2-3	TRBV19	CASRTGQKGTDTQYF	TGTGCCAGTAGGACGGGACAAAAAGGCACAGATACGCAGTATTTT
NA	many	TRBJ1-1	TRBV7-2	CASSLGRQNTEAFF	TGTGCCAGCAGTTTAGGACGACAGAACACTGAAGCTTTCTTT
NA	NA	TRBJ2-7	TRBV27	CASSLSRASYEQYF	TGTGCCAGCAGTTTATCGCGGGCGTCCTACGAGCAGTACTTC
NA	few	TRBJ2-7	TRBV7-9	CASSLAGGLEQYF	TGTGCCAGCAGCTTAGCGGGGGGGCTCGAGCAGTACTTC
NA	NA	TRBJ2-7	TRBV5-1	CASSFNAPSYEQYF	TGCGCCAGCAGCTTTAACGCGCCCTCCTACGAGCAGTACTTC
NA	NA	TRBJ2-7	TRBV4-1	CASSQVLASSYEQYF	TGCGCCAGCAGCCAAGTATTGGCCTCCTCTTACGAGCAGTACTTC